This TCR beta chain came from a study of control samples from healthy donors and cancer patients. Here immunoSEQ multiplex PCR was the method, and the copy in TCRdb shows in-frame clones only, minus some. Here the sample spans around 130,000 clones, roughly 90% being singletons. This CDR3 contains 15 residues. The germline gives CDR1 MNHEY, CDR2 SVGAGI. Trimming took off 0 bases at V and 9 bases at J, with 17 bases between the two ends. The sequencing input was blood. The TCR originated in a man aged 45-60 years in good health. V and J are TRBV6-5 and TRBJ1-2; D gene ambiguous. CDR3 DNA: TGTGCCAGCAGTTACTCTGCAGGCGGAATTCAACGCTACACCTTC. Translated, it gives CASSYSAGGIQRYTF.